A single T cell receptor (beta chain) is shown here with its context. No antigen is known for it. This sample stems from a study of shared clonotypes between healthy human individuals. Study-level findings and limits: Clonotype sharing among donors was expected to depend on sequencing depth.

Only Caucasian adults living in Nashville, Tennessee made up the donor group. Among the unsorted PBMC samples, replicate PCRs used around 280 ng DNA, 30,000 to 35,000 T cell genomes. Ten immunoSEQ deep assay plates were used by the authors to sequence unsorted PBMC DNA. The data were produced by immunoSEQ multiplex PCR, yet TCRdb's version contains in-frame clones alone and is incomplete. The sample has some 490,000 clones; roughly 80% are singletons. The CDR3 sequence is 13 residues long. Trimming stripped 7 bases from V and 1 base from J, with 11 bases between. CDR1 MDHEN and CDR2 SYDVKM come from the germline V gene.

Sequences were obtained from PBMCs. This TCR derives from a woman between 35 and 50 years old in good health. Some clones in this sample may be carry-over from other donors' samples. V gene TRBV28 combines with J gene TRBJ2-7, with D unresolved. The CDR3 coding sequence is TGTGCCAGCAACATGGTGAAATCCTACGAGCAGTACTTC. Encoded protein: CASNMVKSYEQYF.